Given below is one TCR beta chain in context. Different DNA sequences within this sample yield the same CDR3. The data were taken from a study of sequential checkpoint blockade in melanoma. Across the study: Arm A got nivolumab then ipilimumab; arm B the reverse, 1:1. After both sequences, patients received maintenance nivolumab.

Method: immunoSEQ multiplex PCR; TCRdb's copy keeps in-frame clones and lacks some. The table includes 20,000 or so clones, just under 75% detected once. The CDR3 is 14 amino acids. The V gene end was trimmed by 5 bases and the J gene end by 3 bases; junction bases not matched to a gene: 3. CDR1 and CDR2 (germline): PRHDT, FYEKMQ (reference sequence). The treatment here: randomized to nivolumab then ipilimumab (arm A) or the reverse (arm B). None of the patients previously received DNA-damaging chemotherapy. Sorted cells were live CD3+CD8+, lacking CD19 and CD56, from PBMCs. This clonotype originated in a human donor with melanoma. The chain links TRBV13 to TRBJ2-1, with 8 bases aligning to TRBD2. The sample was CD8+ T cells sorted from blood (inferred from file names), taken from a patient given nivolumab and ipilimumab in sequence. Written as DNA, the CDR3 is TGTGCCAGCAGCCCGGGACTAGACTACAATGAGCAGTTCTTC. Translation: CASSPGLDYNEQFF.